The clone carrying this TCR beta chain occurred many times. The source of the sample is a study of glioma-infiltrating T cells. Study details: Blood libraries targeted about 4- to 11-fold coverage of roughly 1 million T cells.

Amplification of TCR alpha and beta CDR3 regions from RNA used iRepertoire nested multiplex PCR. TCRdb processed the multiplex PCR reads anew with MiXCR; each CDR3 protein has one entry. The sample shows about 400,000 distinct CDR3 sequences, 41% of them seen only once. The receptor comes from a human donor with low-grade glioma or glioblastoma, undergoing nonglioma brain surgery, or in good health (not recorded which). Sequencing input: glioma tissue, nonneoplastic brain tissue, or PBMCs (not recorded which).

This chain's CDR3 is CASSQRTANTEAFF. The DNA for the CDR3 is TGTGCCAGCAGTCAACGGACAGCGAACACTGAAGCTTTCTTT. The V gene is TRBV6-1, the J gene TRBJ1-1, with D perhaps matching TRBD1 (6 bases). CDR1 MNHNS and CDR2 SASEGT come from the germline V gene. The CDR3 spans 14 residues. V was cut by 5 bases and J by 1 base, with 11 bases left in between.